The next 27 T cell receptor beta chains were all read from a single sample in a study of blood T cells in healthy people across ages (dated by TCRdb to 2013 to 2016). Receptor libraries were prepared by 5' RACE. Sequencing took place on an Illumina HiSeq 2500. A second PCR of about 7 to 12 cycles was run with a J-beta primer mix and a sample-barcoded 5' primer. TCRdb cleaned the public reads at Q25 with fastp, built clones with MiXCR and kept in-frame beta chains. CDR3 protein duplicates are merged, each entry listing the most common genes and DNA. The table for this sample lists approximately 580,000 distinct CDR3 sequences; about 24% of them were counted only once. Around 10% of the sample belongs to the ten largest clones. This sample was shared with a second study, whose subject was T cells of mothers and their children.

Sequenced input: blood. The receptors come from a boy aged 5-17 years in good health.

CDR3 DNA sequence: TGCAGTGCCCAACAAGGGGACTATGGCTACACCTTC. This encodes CSAQQGDYGYTF. This chain joins TRBV20-1 and TRBJ1-2; weak D call: TRBD1 (5 bases). The germline gives CDR1 DFQATT, CDR2 SNEGSKA (reference sequence). CDR3 size: 12 residues. V was shortened by 6 bases and J by 3 bases, with 11 bases between the two germline ends.

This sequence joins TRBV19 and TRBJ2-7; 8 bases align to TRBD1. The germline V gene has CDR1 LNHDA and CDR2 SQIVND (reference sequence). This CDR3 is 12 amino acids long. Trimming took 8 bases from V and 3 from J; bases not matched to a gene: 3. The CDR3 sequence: CASGQGLYEQYF. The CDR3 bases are TGTGCCAGTGGACAGGGACTCTACGAGCAGTACTTC.

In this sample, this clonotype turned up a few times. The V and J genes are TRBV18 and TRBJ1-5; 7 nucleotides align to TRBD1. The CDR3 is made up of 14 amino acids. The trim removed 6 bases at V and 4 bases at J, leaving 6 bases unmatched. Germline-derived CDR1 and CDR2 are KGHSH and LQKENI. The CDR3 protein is CASSPGDSNQPQHF. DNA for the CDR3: TGTGCCAGCTCTCCAGGGGACAGTAATCAGCCCCAGCATTTT. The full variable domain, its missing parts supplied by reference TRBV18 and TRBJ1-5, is NAGVMQNPRHLVRRRGQEARLRCSPMKGHSHVYWYRQLPEEGLKFMVYLQKENIIDESGMPKERFSAEFPKEGPSILRIQQVVRGDSAAYFCASSPGDSNQPQHFGDGTRLSIL.

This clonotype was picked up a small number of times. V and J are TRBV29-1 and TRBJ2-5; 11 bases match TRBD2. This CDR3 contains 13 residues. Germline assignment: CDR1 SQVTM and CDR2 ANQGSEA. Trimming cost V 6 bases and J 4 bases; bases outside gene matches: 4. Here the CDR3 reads CSVSGTSGETQYF. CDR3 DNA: TGCAGCGTCTCCGGGACTAGCGGAGAGACCCAGTACTTC.

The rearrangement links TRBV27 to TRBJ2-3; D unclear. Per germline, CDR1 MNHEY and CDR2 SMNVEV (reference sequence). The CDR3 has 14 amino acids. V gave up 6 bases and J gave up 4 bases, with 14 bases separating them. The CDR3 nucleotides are TGTGCCAGCAGGACGGCGGCTGTGGCAGATACGCAGTATTTT. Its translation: CASRTAAVADTQYF.

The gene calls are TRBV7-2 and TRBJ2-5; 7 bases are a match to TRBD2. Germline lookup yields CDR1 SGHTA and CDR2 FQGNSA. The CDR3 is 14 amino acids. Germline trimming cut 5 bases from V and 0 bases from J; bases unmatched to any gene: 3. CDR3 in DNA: TGTGCCAGCAGCAAGACTAGCTACCAAGAGACCCAGTACTTC. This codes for CASSKTSYQETQYF.

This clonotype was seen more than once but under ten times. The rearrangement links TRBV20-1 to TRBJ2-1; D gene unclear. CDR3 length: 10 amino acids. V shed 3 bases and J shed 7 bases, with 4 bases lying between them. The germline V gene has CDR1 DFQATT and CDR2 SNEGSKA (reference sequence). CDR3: CSASWNEQFF. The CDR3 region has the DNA TGCAGTGCTAGTTGGAATGAGCAGTTCTTC.

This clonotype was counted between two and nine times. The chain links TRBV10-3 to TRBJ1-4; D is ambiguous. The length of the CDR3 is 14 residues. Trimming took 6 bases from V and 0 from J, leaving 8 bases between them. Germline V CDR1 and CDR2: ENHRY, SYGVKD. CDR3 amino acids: CAIRQSSTNEKLFF. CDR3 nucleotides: TGTGCCATCAGACAGTCCTCAACTAATGAAAAACTGTTTTTT.

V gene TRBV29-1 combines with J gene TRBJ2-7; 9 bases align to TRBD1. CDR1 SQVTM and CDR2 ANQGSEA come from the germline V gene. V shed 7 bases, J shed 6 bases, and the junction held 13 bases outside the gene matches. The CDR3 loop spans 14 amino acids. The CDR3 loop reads CSAVTGGDLGEQYF. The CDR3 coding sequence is TGCAGCGCCGTAACAGGGGGCGACCTTGGCGAGCAGTACTTC.

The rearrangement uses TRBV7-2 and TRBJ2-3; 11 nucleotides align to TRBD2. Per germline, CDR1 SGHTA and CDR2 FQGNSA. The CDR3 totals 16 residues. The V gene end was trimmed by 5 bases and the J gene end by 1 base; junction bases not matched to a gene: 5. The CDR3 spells CASSQTSGIGTDTQYF. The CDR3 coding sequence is TGTGCCAGCAGCCAGACTAGCGGGATTGGCACAGATACGCAGTATTTT.

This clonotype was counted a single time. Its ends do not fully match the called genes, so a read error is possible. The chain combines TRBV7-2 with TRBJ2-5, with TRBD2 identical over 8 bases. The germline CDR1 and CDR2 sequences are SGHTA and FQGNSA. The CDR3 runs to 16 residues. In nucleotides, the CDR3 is TGTGACAGCAGCTTAGCGGTCTCTAGCGGGCGGGAGACCCAGTACTTC. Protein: CDSSLAVSSGRETQYF.

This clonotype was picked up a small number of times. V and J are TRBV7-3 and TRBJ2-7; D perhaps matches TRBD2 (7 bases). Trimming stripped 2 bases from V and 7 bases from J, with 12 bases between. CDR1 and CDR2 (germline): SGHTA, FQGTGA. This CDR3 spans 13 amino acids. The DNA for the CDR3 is TGTGCCAGCAGCTTATCGGGGGGCGGTGAGCAGTACTTC. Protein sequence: CASSLSGGGEQYF.

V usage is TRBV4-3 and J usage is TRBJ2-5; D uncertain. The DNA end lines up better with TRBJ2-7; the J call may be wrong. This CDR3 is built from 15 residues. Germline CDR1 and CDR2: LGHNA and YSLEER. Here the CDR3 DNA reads TGCGCCAGCAGCCAAGATCGCCTGTCCTCCTACGAGCAGTACTTC. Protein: CASSQDRLSSYEQYF.

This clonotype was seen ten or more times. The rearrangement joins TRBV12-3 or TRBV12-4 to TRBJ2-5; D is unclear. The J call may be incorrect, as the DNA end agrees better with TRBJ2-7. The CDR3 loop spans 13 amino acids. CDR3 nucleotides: TGTGCCAGCAGTTTTACTTCCGGCTACGAGCAGTACTTC. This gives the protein CASSFTSGYEQYF.

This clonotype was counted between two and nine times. CDR3 residues: CASSLVKASGYYNEQFF. The CDR3 bases are TGTGCCAGCAGCTTGGTGAAGGCTAGCGGGTACTACAATGAGCAGTTCTTC. V usage is TRBV5-6 and J usage is TRBJ2-5, with 8 nucleotides matching TRBD2. Gene TRBJ2-1 matches the end of the DNA better, so the J call may be wrong. The CDR3 sequence is 17 residues long. Germline CDR1 SGHDT, CDR2 YYEEEE.

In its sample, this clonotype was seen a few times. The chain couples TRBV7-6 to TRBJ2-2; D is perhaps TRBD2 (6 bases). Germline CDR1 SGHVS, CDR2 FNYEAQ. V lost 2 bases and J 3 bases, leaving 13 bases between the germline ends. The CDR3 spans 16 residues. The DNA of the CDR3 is TGTGCCAGCAGCTTATACGCGAGCGGGTACACCGGGGAGCTGTTTTTT. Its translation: CASSLYASGYTGELFF.

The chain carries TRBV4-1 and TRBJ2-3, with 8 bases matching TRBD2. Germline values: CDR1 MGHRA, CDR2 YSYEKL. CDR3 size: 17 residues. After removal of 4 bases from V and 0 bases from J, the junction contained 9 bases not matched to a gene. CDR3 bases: TGCGCCAGCAGCCTTTGGACTAGCAGGTTGAGCACAGATACGCAGTATTTT. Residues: CASSLWTSRLSTDTQYF.

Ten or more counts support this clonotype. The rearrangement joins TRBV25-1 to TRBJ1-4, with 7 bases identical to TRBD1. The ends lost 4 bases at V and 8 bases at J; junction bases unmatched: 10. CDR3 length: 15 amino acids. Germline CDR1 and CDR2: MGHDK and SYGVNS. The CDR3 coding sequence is TGTGCCAGCAGTGCGAAACAGGGGCGGTACGAAAAACTGTTTTTT. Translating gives CASSAKQGRYEKLFF.

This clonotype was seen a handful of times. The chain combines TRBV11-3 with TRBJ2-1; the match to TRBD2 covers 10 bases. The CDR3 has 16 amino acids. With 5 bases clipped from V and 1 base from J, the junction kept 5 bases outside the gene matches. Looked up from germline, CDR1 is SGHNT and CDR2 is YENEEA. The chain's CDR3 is CASSPNSGRSYNEQFF. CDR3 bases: TGTGCCAGCAGCCCCAATAGCGGGAGGTCCTACAATGAGCAGTTCTTC.

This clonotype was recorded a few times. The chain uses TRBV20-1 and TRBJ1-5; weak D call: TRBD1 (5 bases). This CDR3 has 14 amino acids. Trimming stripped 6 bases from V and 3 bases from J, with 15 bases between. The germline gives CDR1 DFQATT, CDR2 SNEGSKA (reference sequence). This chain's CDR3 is CSATQDSYNQPQHF. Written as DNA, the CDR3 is TGCAGTGCCACACAAGACAGTTACAATCAGCCCCAGCATTTT.

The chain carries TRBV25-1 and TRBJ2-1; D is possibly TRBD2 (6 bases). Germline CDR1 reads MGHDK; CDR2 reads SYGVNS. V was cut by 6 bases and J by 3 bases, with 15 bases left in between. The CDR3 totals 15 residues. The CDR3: CASRSTGTVYNEQFF. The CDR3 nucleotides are TGTGCCAGCAGGTCGACCGGGACTGTCTACAATGAGCAGTTCTTC.

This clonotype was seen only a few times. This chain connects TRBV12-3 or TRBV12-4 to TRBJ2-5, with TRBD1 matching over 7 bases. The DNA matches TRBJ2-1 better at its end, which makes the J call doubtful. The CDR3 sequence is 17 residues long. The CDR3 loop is CASSGQGEERGYNEQFF. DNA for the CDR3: TGTGCCAGCAGTGGGCAGGGGGAAGAGAGGGGCTACAATGAGCAGTTCTTC.

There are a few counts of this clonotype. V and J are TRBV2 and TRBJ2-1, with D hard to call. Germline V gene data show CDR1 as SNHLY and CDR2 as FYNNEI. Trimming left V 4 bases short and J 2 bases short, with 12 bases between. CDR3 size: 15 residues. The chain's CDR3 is CASSAGETTYNEQFF. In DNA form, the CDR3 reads TGTGCCAGCAGTGCTGGCGAGACCACCTACAATGAGCAGTTCTTC.

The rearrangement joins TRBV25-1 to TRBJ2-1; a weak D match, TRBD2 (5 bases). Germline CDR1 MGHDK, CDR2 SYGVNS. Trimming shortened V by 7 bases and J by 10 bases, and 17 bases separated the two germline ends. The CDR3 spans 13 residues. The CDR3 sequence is CASTFPGLGEQFF. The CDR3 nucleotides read TGTGCCAGCACCTTCCCCGGACTTGGGGAGCAGTTCTTC.

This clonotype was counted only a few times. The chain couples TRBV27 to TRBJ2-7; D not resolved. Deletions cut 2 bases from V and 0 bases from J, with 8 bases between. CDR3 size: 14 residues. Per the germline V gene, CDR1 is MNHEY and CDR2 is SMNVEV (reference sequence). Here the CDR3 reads CASSLIAGSYEQYF. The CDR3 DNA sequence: TGTGCCAGCAGTTTAATCGCAGGCTCCTACGAGCAGTACTTC.

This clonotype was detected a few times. CDR3 sequence (DNA): TGCAGTGCTACTGACAGGGGGCGACATGGTCAGCCCCAGCATTTT. Translating gives CSATDRGRHGQPQHF. The rearrangement links TRBV20-1 to TRBJ1-5; 10 bases are shared with TRBD1. The V gene end was trimmed by 4 bases and the J gene end by 6 bases; junction bases not matched to a gene: 9. CDR3 length: 15 residues. In germline, CDR1 is DFQATT, CDR2 SNEGSKA (reference sequence).

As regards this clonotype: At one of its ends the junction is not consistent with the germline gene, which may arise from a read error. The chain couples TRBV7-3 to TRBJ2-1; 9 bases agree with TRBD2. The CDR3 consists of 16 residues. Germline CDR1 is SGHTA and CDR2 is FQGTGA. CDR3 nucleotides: TGTGCCAGCAGCACTGCCGGGACTAGCTCCCACAATGAGCAGTTCTTC. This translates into CASSTAGTSSHNEQFF.